The clone carrying this T cell receptor beta chain occurred a few times. Trimming took 6 bases from V and 7 from J, leaving 17 bases between them. Germline V CDR1 and CDR2: SGHRS, YFSETQ. This CDR3 has 13 residues. This record belongs to a study of OX40 agonist ivuxolimab in advanced cancers. Using immunoSEQ multiplex PCR, the repertoire was profiled, and TCRdb retains in-frame clones only, with some absent. The sample records about 48,000 clones, 70% to 90% being singletons. The specimen comprised CD4+ or CD8+ T cells sorted from blood, sampled in a trial of the OX40 agonist ivuxolimab. This chain joins TRBV5-1 and TRBJ2-7, with a tentative D call TRBD2 (5 bases). This receptor was identified in an adult with an advanced solid tumor such as melanoma, head and neck, liver or kidney cancer. The chain's CDR3 is CASKYEGSREQYF. The CDR3 DNA reads TGCGCCAGCAAATACGAGGGCTCGAGGGAGCAGTACTTC.